The TCR beta chain under discussion was sequenced for a study of T cell repertoires in cytomegalovirus infection. Study overall: Signatures in public TCR beta sequences pointed to both CMV infection and matching HLA type. Study-wide results and limits: It was HLA-C-restricted CMV-specific TCR beta clonotypes that dominated the response ex vivo. Cumulative frequency of public TCR beta families picked out carriers of CMV plus the relevant HLA.

MiXCR, applied by TCRdb to the reads, yields one record per CDR3 protein. The sample shows around 180,000 distinct CDR3 sequences, about 28% of them seen only once. In regard to this clonotype: Its antigen is still unknown.

The CDR3 sequence is 16 residues long. The J segment lost 6 bases and the V segment lost 5 bases, leaving 10 bases of the junction unmatched. Germline V gene sequence: CDR1 SGHAT, CDR2 FQNNGV. The origin of this receptor is a human donor in good health (CMV status not recorded). Some clones in this sample may be carry-over from other donors' samples. The sample comprised PBMCs. This chain joins TRBV11-2 and TRBJ2-7; 13 bases fit TRBD2. In nucleotides, the CDR3 is TGTGCCAGCAGCCTTTCCGGGACTAGCGGGGTGGGCGAGCAGTACTTC. This encodes CASSLSGTSGVGEQYF. The complete variable domain, with remaining parts taken from reference TRBV11-2 and TRBJ2-7, reads EAGVAQSPRYKIIEKRQSVAFWCNPISGHATLYWYQQILGQGPKLLIQFQNNGVVDDSQLPKDRFSAERLKGVDSTLKIQPAKLEDSAVYLCASSLSGTSGVGEQYFGPGTRLTVT.